The 19 T cell receptor beta chains presented below share a single source sample, sequenced in a study of CD8+ T cells in alopecia areata. Investigators isolated RNA and reverse transcribed it into cDNA to act as the sequencing template. Profiled with immunoSEQ multiplex PCR; TCRdb holds only in-frame clones, not every one. Altogether about 270,000 clones are present, around three fifths being singletons, with the ten largest covering around 0.84%. This sample's treatment: oral pan-JAK inhibitor, 5-10 mg twice daily. The sample was CD4+ T cells sorted from blood, taken around week 52, from a patient treated with tofacitinib. Receptors originate from a human donor with alopecia areata.

V usage is TRBV4-1 and J usage is TRBJ1-2; 7 positions match TRBD1. Germline-derived CDR1 and CDR2 are MGHRA and YSYEKL. This CDR3 has 14 amino acids. The junction had 9 bases not matched to a gene; V was cut back by 5 bases and J by 6 bases. For the CDR3, the DNA is TGCGCCAGCAGCACCCGACAGGGCGCGGATGGCTACACCTTC. It translates to CASSTRQGADGYTF.

The sample holds a few counts of this clone. V gene TRBV4-3 combines with J gene TRBJ1-6; D uncertain. The CDR3 consists of 14 residues. V lost 3 bases, J lost 5 bases, and 8 bases lay in between. Looked up from germline, CDR1 is LGHNA and CDR2 is YSLEER. The CDR3 protein is CASSQRQDNSPLHF. DNA of the CDR3: TGCGCCAGCAGCCAGCGGCAAGATAATTCACCCCTCCACTTT.

This chain joins TRBV5-4 and TRBJ1-2; D is uncertain. V was clipped by 1 base and J by 0 bases, with 13 bases between them. The CDR3 covers 16 residues. The germline V gene encodes CDR1 SGHNT and CDR2 YYREEE (reference sequence). The CDR3 coding sequence is TGTGCCAGCAGCTTGTTAACCACCGGAGCTAACTATGGCTACACCTTC. This codes for CASSLLTTGANYGYTF.

This chain joins TRBV5-1 and TRBJ2-5; D might be TRBD1 (5 bases). The CDR3 has 12 amino acids. Trimming stripped 5 bases from V and 2 bases from J, with 7 bases between. Germline V gives CDR1 SGHRS, CDR2 YFSETQ. The CDR3 nucleotides read TGCGCCAGCAGTAGACAGCAAGAGACCCAGTACTTC. Translation gives CASSRQQETQYF.

J is TRBJ2-1 and V is TRBV29-1; D remains ambiguous. Between the trimmed V and J ends, which lost 6 bases and 4 bases, there was a span of 10 bases. The CDR3 runs to 12 residues. The germline V gene has CDR1 SQVTM and CDR2 ANQGSEA. The CDR3: CSVDDNYNEQFF. In DNA, the CDR3 is TGCAGCGTCGACGACAATTACAATGAGCAGTTCTTC.

As to this clone: Additional DNA sequences in this sample encode the identical CDR3. The chain recombines TRBV5-1 with TRBJ2-7, with no clear D. Germline assignment: CDR1 SGHRS and CDR2 YFSETQ. The CDR3 consists of 14 residues. V was cut by 0 bases and J by 0 bases, with 7 bases left in between. The CDR3 DNA sequence: TGCGCCAGCAGCTTGGGTCAGAGCTCCTACGAGCAGTACTTC. This gives the protein CASSLGQSSYEQYF.

The V call is TRBV6-1, the J call TRBJ2-1, with TRBD2 identical over 7 bases. CDR1 is MNHNS, CDR2 SASEGT, per germline. The length of the CDR3 is 14 residues. The V segment lost 9 bases and the J segment 2 bases; nucleotides outside the gene matches: 7. The CDR3 spells CASEAGTTYNEQFF. The CDR3 DNA reads TGTGCCAGTGAAGCGGGGACCACCTACAATGAGCAGTTCTTC.

V gene TRBV7-2 combines with J gene TRBJ2-7; 7 bases match TRBD1. The CDR3 covers 14 residues. V gave up 5 bases and J gave up 0 bases; unmatched junction bases: 4. The germline CDR1 and CDR2 sequences are SGHTA and FQGNSA. This chain's CDR3 is CASSQQGISYEQYF. The CDR3 coding sequence is TGTGCCAGCAGCCAACAGGGGATCTCCTACGAGCAGTACTTC.

The J gene is TRBJ1-5, the V gene TRBV4-1; D gene unclear. Germline assignment: CDR1 MGHRA and CDR2 YSYEKL. Trimming stripped 0 bases from V and 7 bases from J, with 7 bases between. This CDR3 contains 13 residues. CDR3 amino acids: CASSQDFWQPQHF. The CDR3 coding sequence is TGCGCCAGCAGCCAAGATTTCTGGCAGCCCCAGCATTTT.

The V call is TRBV5-1, the J call TRBJ2-7, with a possible D match to TRBD2 (5 bases). The germline V and J ends were trimmed by 4 bases and 0 bases, with 8 bases remaining between them. Germline loops: CDR1 SGHRS, CDR2 YFSETQ. The length of the CDR3 is 13 residues. The CDR3 sequence is CASSPGISYEQYF. In DNA form, the CDR3 reads TGCGCCAGCAGCCCGGGAATCTCCTACGAGCAGTACTTC.

Concerning this clone itself: Different DNA sequences within this sample yield the same CDR3. This rearrangement joins TRBV29-1 to TRBJ1-1; D perhaps matches TRBD1 (6 bases). Trimming shortened V by 2 bases and J by 0 bases, and 7 bases separated the two germline ends. The CDR3 has 13 amino acids. Germline V CDR1 and CDR2: SQVTM, ANQGSEA. In nucleotides, the CDR3 is TGCAGCGTTGAACAGGGGATGAACACTGAAGCTTTCTTT. This sequence encodes CSVEQGMNTEAFF.

A few counts support this clone. The CDR3 loop is CASSPDRNSPLHF. The DNA for the CDR3 is TGTGCCAGCAGTCCGGACAGGAATTCACCCCTCCACTTT. V and J are TRBV6-5 and TRBJ1-6; 7 bases fit TRBD1. After removal of 5 bases from V and 7 bases from J, the junction contained 2 bases not matched to a gene. The CDR3 runs 13 residues. Germline V gene lookup returns CDR1 MNHEY and CDR2 SVGAGI.

The V gene is TRBV15, the J gene TRBJ1-1, with no clear D. This CDR3 region has 14 residues. CDR1 is LNHNV, CDR2 YYDKDF, per germline (reference sequence). The V and J ends lost 0 bases and 0 bases respectively, with 5 bases between them. This CDR3 is CATSREMMNTEAFF. CDR3 DNA sequence: TGTGCCACCAGCAGAGAGATGATGAACACTGAAGCTTTCTTT. The full variable domain, with the rest looked up from reference TRBV15 and TRBJ1-1, is DAMVIQNPRYQVTQFGKPVTLSCSQTLNHNVMYWYQQKSSQAPKLLFHYYDKDFNNEADTPDNFQSRRPNTSFCFLDIRSPGLGDTAMYLCATSREMMNTEAFFGQGTRLTVV.

This rearrangement joins TRBV30 to TRBJ1-3; 8 positions match TRBD1. Germline V gene data show CDR1 as GTSNPN and CDR2 as SVGIG (reference sequence). Trimming took 2 bases from V and 0 from J; bases not matched to a gene: 9. CDR3 length: 17 residues. This CDR3 is CAWSPGTGAHSGNTIYF. The DNA for the CDR3 is TGTGCCTGGAGTCCCGGGACAGGAGCCCACTCTGGAAACACCATATATTTT.

This clone was detected only a few times. The chain uses TRBV5-4 and TRBJ2-3, with 11 bases aligning to TRBD2. The CDR3 extends over 17 amino acids. Trimming cost V 2 bases and J 0 bases; bases outside gene matches: 5. CDR1 is SGHNT, CDR2 YYREEE, per germline (reference sequence). The CDR3 DNA reads TGTGCCAGCAGCTTACCGACTAGCGGGGCCAGCACAGATACGCAGTATTTT. Translation: CASSLPTSGASTDTQYF.

This clone was detected a few times. This rearrangement joins TRBV30 to TRBJ2-1; D may be TRBD2 (6 bases). Per germline, CDR1 GTSNPN and CDR2 SVGIG (reference sequence). Trimming stripped 3 bases from V and 6 bases from J, with 9 bases between. The CDR3 covers 12 residues. The CDR3 DNA is TGTGCCTGGAGAGCGGGTGTCAATGAGCAGTTCTTC. This sequence encodes CAWRAGVNEQFF.

This chain links TRBV5-1 with TRBJ2-7; D not resolved. Germline-derived CDR1 and CDR2 are SGHRS and YFSETQ. V dropped 4 bases and J dropped 3 bases, with 14 bases sitting between them. The CDR3 covers 14 residues. Here the CDR3 reads CASSGPLGGYEQYF. CDR3 in DNA: TGCGCCAGCAGCGGCCCCCTAGGTGGCTACGAGCAGTACTTC. The full variable domain, with the rest looked up from reference TRBV5-1 and TRBJ2-7, is KAGVTQTPRYLIKTRGQQVTLSCSPISGHRSVSWYQQTPGQGLQFLFEYFSETQRNKGNFPGRFSGRQFSNSRSEMNVSTLELGDSALYLCASSGPLGGYEQYFGPGTRLTVT.

V gene TRBV18 combines with J gene TRBJ2-7, with D possibly TRBD2 on 6 matching bases. The germline V gene has CDR1 KGHSH and CDR2 LQKENI. This CDR3 has 13 residues. V lost 6 bases and J 2 bases, leaving 11 bases between the germline ends. DNA for the CDR3: TGTGCCAGCTCGGCCGGGGAGGCCTACGAGCAGTACTTC. Its translation is CASSAGEAYEQYF. Full variable domain (remainder filled in from reference TRBV18 and TRBJ2-7): NAGVMQNPRHLVRRRGQEARLRCSPMKGHSHVYWYRQLPEEGLKFMVYLQKENIIDESGMPKERFSAEFPKEGPSILRIQQVVRGDSAAYFCASSAGEAYEQYFGPGTRLTVT.

V and J are TRBV9 and TRBJ2-5, with D perhaps TRBD2 (5 bases). CDR1 and CDR2 from the germline V gene are SGDLS and YYNGEE. The CDR3 runs 16 residues. V was cut by 0 bases and J by 2 bases, with 14 bases left in between. CDR3 nucleotides: TGTGCCAGCAGCGTAGCCCCCCGAGCGGATCAAGAGACCCAGTACTTC. This sequence encodes CASSVAPRADQETQYF.